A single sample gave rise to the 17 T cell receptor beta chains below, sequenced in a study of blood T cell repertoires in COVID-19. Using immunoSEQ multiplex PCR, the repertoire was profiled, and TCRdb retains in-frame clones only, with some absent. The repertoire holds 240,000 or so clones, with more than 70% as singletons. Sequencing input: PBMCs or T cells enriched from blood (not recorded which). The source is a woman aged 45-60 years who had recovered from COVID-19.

For the CDR3, the DNA is TGTGCCAGCAGTTCCGGGACAGCCATGCAAGAGACCCAGTACTTC. Amino acid sequence: CASSSGTAMQETQYF. V gene TRBV2 combines with J gene TRBJ2-5, with 7 bases fitting TRBD1. Germline V lookup: CDR1 SNHLY, CDR2 FYNNEI. Losses at the gene ends were 5 bases for V and 2 bases for J; bases not matched to a gene: 8. The CDR3 contains 15 residues.

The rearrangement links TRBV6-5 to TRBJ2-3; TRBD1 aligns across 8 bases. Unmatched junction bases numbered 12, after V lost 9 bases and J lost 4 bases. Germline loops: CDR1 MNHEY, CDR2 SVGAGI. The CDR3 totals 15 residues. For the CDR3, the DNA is TGTGCCAGTGGCATGAGGGAACAGGGGGCAGATACGCAGTATTTT. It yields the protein CASGMREQGADTQYF.

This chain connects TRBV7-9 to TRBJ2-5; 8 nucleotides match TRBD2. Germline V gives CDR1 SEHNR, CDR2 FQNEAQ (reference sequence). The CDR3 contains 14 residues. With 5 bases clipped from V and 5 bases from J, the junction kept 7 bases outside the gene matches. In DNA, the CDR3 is TGTGCCAGCAGCCACACTAGCGGTGGCGAGACCCAGTACTTC. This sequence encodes CASSHTSGGETQYF.

As DNA, the CDR3 is TGTGCTAGTGGTTTGGTACCCCCAGGGGGCAACAATCAGCCCCAGCATTTT. Encoded protein: CASGLVPPGGNNQPQHF. The V gene is TRBV12-5, the J gene TRBJ1-5, with TRBD1 matching 8 bases. Germline lookup yields CDR1 LGHNT and CDR2 FRNRAP. J gave up 3 bases and V 0 bases, and 7 bases lay outside the gene matches. The CDR3 covers 17 residues. The full variable domain, its missing parts supplied by reference TRBV12-5 and TRBJ1-5, is DARVTQTPRHKVTEMGQEVTMRCQPILGHNTVFWYRQTMMQGLELLAYFRNRAPLDDSGMPKDRFSAEMPDATLATLKIQPSEPRDSAVYFCASGLVPPGGNNQPQHFGDGTRLSIL.

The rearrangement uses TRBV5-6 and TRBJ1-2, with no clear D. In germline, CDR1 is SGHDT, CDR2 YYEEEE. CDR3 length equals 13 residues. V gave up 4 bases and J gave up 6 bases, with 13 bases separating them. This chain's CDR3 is CASSRRPTNGYTF. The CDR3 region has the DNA TGTGCCAGCAGCCGGCGCCCGACAAATGGCTACACCTTC.

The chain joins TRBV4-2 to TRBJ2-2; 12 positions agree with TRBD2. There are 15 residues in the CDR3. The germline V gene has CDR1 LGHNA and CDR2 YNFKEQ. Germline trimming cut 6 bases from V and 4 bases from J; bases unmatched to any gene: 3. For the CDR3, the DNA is TGTGCCAGCAGTCTAGCGGGAGGGGGCACCGGGGAGCTGTTTTTT. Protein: CASSLAGGGTGELFF.

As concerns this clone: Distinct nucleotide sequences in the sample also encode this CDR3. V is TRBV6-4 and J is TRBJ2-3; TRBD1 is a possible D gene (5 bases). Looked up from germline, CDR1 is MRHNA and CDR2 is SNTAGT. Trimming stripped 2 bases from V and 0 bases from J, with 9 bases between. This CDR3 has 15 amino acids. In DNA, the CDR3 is TGTGCCAGCAGTGACAGGGGCGGCAGCACAGATACGCAGTATTTT. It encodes CASSDRGGSTDTQYF.

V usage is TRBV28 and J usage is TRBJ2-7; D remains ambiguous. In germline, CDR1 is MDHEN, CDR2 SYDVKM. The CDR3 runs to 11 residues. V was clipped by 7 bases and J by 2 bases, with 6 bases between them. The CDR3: CASIPPYEQYF. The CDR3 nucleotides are TGTGCCAGCATCCCTCCCTACGAGCAGTACTTC.

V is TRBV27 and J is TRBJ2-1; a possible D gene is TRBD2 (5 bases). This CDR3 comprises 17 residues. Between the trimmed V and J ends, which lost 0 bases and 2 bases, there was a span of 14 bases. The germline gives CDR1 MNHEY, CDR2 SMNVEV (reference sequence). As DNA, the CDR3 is TGTGCCAGCAGTTTATCGTGGAGGCCTAGCACCTACAATGAGCAGTTCTTC. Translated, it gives CASSLSWRPSTYNEQFF.

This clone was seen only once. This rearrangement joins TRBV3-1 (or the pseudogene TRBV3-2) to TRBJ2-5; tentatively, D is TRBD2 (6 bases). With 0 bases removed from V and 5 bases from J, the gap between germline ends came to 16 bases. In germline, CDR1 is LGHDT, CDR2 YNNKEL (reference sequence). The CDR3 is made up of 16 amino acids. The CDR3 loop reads CASSQDATRSGETQYF. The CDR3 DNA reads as TGTGCCAGCAGCCAAGACGCGACTAGGTCCGGGGAGACCCAGTACTTC.

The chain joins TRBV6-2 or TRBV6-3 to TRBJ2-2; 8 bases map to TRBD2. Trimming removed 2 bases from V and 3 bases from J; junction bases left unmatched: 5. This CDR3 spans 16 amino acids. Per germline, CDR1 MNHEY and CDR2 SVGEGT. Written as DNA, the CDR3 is TGTGCCAGCAGTTACCCGTCGGGGGGGCACACCGGGGAGCTGTTTTTT. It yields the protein CASSYPSGGHTGELFF.

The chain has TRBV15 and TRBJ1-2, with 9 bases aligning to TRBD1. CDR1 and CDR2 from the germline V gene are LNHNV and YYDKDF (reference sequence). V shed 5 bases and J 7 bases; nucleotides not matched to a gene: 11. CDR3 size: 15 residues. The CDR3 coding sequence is TGTGCCACCAGCCGGGGAGGGGACAGGGCATTTGGCTACACCTTC. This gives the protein CATSRGGDRAFGYTF. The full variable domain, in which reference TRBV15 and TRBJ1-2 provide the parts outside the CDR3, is DAMVIQNPRYQVTQFGKPVTLSCSQTLNHNVMYWYQQKSSQAPKLLFHYYDKDFNNEADTPDNFQSRRPNTSFCFLDIRSPGLGDTAMYLCATSRGGDRAFGYTFGSGTRLTVV.

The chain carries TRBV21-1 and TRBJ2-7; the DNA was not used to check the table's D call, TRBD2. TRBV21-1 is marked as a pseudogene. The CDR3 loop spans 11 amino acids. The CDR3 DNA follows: TGTGCCAGCAGCAACTCCCGCGAGCAGTACTTC. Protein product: CASSNSREQYF.

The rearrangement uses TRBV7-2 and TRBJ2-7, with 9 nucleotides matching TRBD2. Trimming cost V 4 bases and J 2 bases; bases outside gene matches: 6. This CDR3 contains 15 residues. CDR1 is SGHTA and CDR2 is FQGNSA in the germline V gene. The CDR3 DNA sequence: TGTGCCAGCAGCTCGTGGGCGGGAGGGACCTACGAGCAGTACTTC. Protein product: CASSSWAGGTYEQYF.

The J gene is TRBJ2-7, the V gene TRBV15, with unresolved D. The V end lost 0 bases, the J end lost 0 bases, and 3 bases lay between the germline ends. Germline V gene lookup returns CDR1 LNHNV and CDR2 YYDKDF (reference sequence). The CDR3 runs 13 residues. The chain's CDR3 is CATSRDSSYEQYF. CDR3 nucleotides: TGTGCCACCAGCAGAGACAGCTCCTACGAGCAGTACTTC. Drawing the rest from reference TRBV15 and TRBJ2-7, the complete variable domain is DAMVIQNPRYQVTQFGKPVTLSCSQTLNHNVMYWYQQKSSQAPKLLFHYYDKDFNNEADTPDNFQSRRPNTSFCFLDIRSPGLGDTAMYLCATSRDSSYEQYFGPGTRLTVT.

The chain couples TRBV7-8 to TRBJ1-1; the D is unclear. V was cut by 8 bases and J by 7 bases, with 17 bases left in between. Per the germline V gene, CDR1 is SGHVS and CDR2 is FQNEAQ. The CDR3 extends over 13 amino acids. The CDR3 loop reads CASLAGPDGEAFF. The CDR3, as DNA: TGTGCCAGCCTGGCGGGTCCCGACGGTGAAGCTTTCTTT.

In DNA form, the CDR3 reads TGCGCCAGCAGCCAGAGTGAGAGGGAGCAAGAGACCCAGTACTTC. Translation: CASSQSEREQETQYF. This rearrangement joins TRBV4-1 to TRBJ2-5; a weak D match, TRBD2 (5 bases). The CDR3 spans 15 residues. The V and J ends lost 3 bases and 2 bases respectively, with 13 bases between them. CDR1 and CDR2 (germline): MGHRA, YSYEKL.